In its sample, the clone carrying this TCR beta chain was seen a few times. Profiling relied on immunoSEQ multiplex PCR, and the TCRdb table lists in-frame clones only, not all of them. The data hold about 190,000 clones, with around 83% observed a single time. Germline-derived CDR1 and CDR2 are KGHSH and LQKENI. V lost 2 bases to trimming and J lost 10 bases; unmatched junction nucleotides: 4. The CDR3 is 14 amino acids. This sample is drawn from a study of blood T cell repertoires in COVID-19. This sequence was found in a woman older than 75 with acute or convalescent COVID-19. The chain combines TRBV18 with TRBJ1-6, with 8 positions matching TRBD1. The specimen was peripheral blood. The CDR3 is CASSPSTGESPLHF. The CDR3 region has the DNA TGTGCCAGCTCACCATCGACAGGGGAATCACCCCTCCACTTT.